These 6 T cell receptor beta chains were sequenced from one sample in a study of T cell responses to AZD1222 COVID-19 vaccine. Produced via immunoSEQ multiplex PCR; TCRdb's table is partial and in-frame only. Of roughly 150,000 clones listed, around 88% are singletons. The sequenced sample was peripheral blood, obtained on day 0 of MenACWY control vaccination. The receptors stem from an adult in good health.

The CDR3 here is CASSSGGPEAFF. CDR3 nucleotide sequence: TGTGCCAGCAGTTCAGGGGGCCCTGAAGCTTTCTTT. The V gene is TRBV12-3 or TRBV12-4, the J gene TRBJ1-1; 8 bases line up with TRBD1. V was pared by 4 bases and J by 6 bases, with 1 base of the junction left unmatched. CDR3 length: 12 residues.

The chain combines TRBV6-5 with TRBJ2-3; 7 positions match TRBD2. This CDR3 has 14 amino acids. Looked up from germline, CDR1 is MNHEY and CDR2 is SVGAGI. Trimming removed 6 bases from V and 1 base from J; junction bases left unmatched: 4. The CDR3 DNA reads as TGTGCCAGCAGACGGGGGGTCGGCACAGATACGCAGTATTTT. Its protein product is CASRRGVGTDTQYF.

The rearrangement joins TRBV7-2 to TRBJ2-5, with 8 nucleotides matching TRBD2. Germline CDR1 reads SGHTA; CDR2 reads FQGNSA. CDR3 length: 15 residues. Losses at the gene ends were 1 base for V and 5 bases for J; bases not matched to a gene: 6. The CDR3: CASSLGPGGLETQYF. The CDR3 nucleotides are TGTGCCAGCAGCTTAGGACCGGGGGGGCTCGAGACCCAGTACTTC.

V usage is TRBV24-1 and J usage is TRBJ2-2; D is possibly TRBD2 (5 bases). Per germline, CDR1 KGHDR and CDR2 SFDVKD. The CDR3 is made up of 14 amino acids. Trimming removed 0 bases from V and 11 bases from J, with 12 bases in between. The CDR3 bases are TGTGCCACCAGTGATTTGCCCCCGGGGAATGAGCTGTTTTTT. Its translation is CATSDLPPGNELFF.

The chain has TRBV5-6 and TRBJ1-1; 7 nucleotides match TRBD1. CDR3 size: 15 residues. V lost 0 bases, J lost 6 bases, and 8 bases stayed unmatched. From germline, CDR1 is SGHDT and CDR2 YYEEEE. For the CDR3, the DNA is TGTGCCAGCAGCTTGGCCAACAGGGGAGCGCCTGAAGCTTTCTTT. It codes for CASSLANRGAPEAFF. The variable domain in full, with the rest retrieved from reference TRBV5-6 and TRBJ1-1, is DAGVTQSPTHLIKTRGQQVTLRCSPKSGHDTVSWYQQALGQGPQFIFQYYEEEERQRGNFPDRFSGHQFPNYSSELNVNALLLGDSALYLCASSLANRGAPEAFFGQGTRLTVV.

The rearrangement links TRBV5-4 to TRBJ2-3; TRBD2 agrees at 13 bases. CDR1 and CDR2 (germline): SGHNT, YYREEE (reference sequence). Trimming cost V 4 bases and J 4 bases; bases outside gene matches: 6. The CDR3 covers 16 residues. CDR3 protein: CASSQTSGRSADTQYF. Written as DNA, the CDR3 is TGTGCCAGCAGCCAGACTAGCGGGAGGAGTGCAGATACGCAGTATTTT.